This T cell receptor beta chain was retrieved from a study of beta chain features in type 1 diabetes. Whole-study results and caveats: In cDNA sequencing, cells with high TCR expression could be over-represented. Researchers report that Type 1 diabetes patients had moderately but significantly shorter TCRB CDR3s across all four CD4+ subsets.

This clone has more than one count but fewer than ten. Antigen: not known. Expressed TCRB transcripts were sequenced after all isolated RNA was converted to cDNA. The table came from immunoSEQ multiplex PCR; TCRdb's copy has only in-frame clones and leaves some out. The repertoire holds about 740,000 clones, roughly 13% seen once, with 0.02% to 0.025% in the top ten. CDR1 is SNHLY and CDR2 is FYNNEI in the germline V gene. Germline trimming cut 2 bases from V and 4 bases from J; bases unmatched to any gene: 8. The CDR3 length is 17 residues. V is TRBV2 and J is TRBJ1-4; 9 nucleotides align to TRBD1. The sequence came from a man aged 18-30 years with type 1 diabetes. Sequencing used naive CD4+ T cells from blood. The CDR3 is CASSEQGQGGHNEKLFF. CDR3 DNA: TGTGCCAGCAGTGAACAGGGACAGGGAGGACATAATGAAAAACTGTTTTTT.